What follows are 14 T cell receptor beta chains derived from one specimen sequenced in a study of Ad26.COV2.S vaccination and SARS-CoV-2 variants. As for treatment: roughly 20 received Ad26.COV2.S at low or high dose, single or two shots; about 5 received placebo; per-sample allocation not given. Day 63 after the first injection of vaccine or placebo was the sampling time. This table comes from immunoSEQ multiplex PCR, and its TCRdb copy is limited to in-frame clones, with some not included. This table has 350,000 to 500,000 clones, approximately 92% appearing once. The material was peripheral blood, obtained in a trial of Ad26.COV2.S vaccine versus placebo. The receptors come from a person aged 18-65 years who received the Ad26.COV2.S COVID-19 vaccine or a placebo.

The chain links TRBV28 to TRBJ1-3; D uncertain. V was clipped by 6 bases and J by 8 bases, with 8 bases between them. Germline-derived CDR1 and CDR2 are MDHEN and SYDVKM. The CDR3 is 11 residues long. The CDR3 protein is CASREGDTIYF. The CDR3 DNA follows: TGTGCCAGCAGGGAGGGAGACACCATATATTTT.

The rearrangement links TRBV7-2 to TRBJ2-4; TRBD1 matches at 7 bases. There are 14 residues in the CDR3. CDR1 is SGHTA, CDR2 FQGNSA, per germline. The trim removed 5 bases at V and 4 bases at J, leaving 5 bases unmatched. DNA for the CDR3: TGTGCCAGCAGCAAACCGGGACAGAAAAACATTCAGTACTTC. The encoded protein is CASSKPGQKNIQYF.

The J gene is TRBJ2-6, the V gene TRBV5-1; D uncertain. There are 15 residues in the CDR3. V was cut by 0 bases and J by 0 bases, with 4 bases left in between. Germline loops: CDR1 SGHRS, CDR2 YFSETQ. CDR3 coding DNA: TGCGCCAGCAGCTTGGGAAGCTCTGGGGCCAACGTCCTGACTTTC. Its translation: CASSLGSSGANVLTF.

The V call is TRBV28, the J call TRBJ2-7; the match to TRBD1 covers 7 bases. CDR1 is MDHEN, CDR2 SYDVKM, per germline. The CDR3 extends over 14 amino acids. The V gene end was trimmed by 5 bases and the J gene end by 1 base; junction bases not matched to a gene: 5. CDR3 DNA: TGTGCCAGCAGTCGGACAGGTCCTTCCTACGAGCAGTACTTC. Translated, it gives CASSRTGPSYEQYF.

The gene calls are TRBV9 and TRBJ1-2, with a weak D call TRBD1 (5 bases). Trimming cost V 0 bases and J 6 bases, with 12 bases left between them. The CDR3 has 14 amino acids. Germline CDR1 is SGDLS and CDR2 is YYNGEE. CDR3 amino acids: CASSVVAGGDGYTF. Here the CDR3 DNA reads TGTGCCAGCAGCGTAGTGGCCGGGGGAGATGGCTACACCTTC. Based on the CDR3 plus reference TRBV9 and TRBJ1-2, the full variable domain is DSGVTQTPKHLITATGQRVTLRCSPRSGDLSVYWYQQSLDQGLQFLIQYYNGEERAKGNILERFSAQQFPDLHSELNLSSLELGDSALYFCASSVVAGGDGYTFGSGTRLTVV.

V gene TRBV23-1 combines with J gene TRBJ1-3; 10 bases agree with TRBD1. TRBV23-1 is filed as an ORF, its function uncertain. The length of the CDR3 is 15 residues. V lost 6 bases, J lost 4 bases, and 6 bases stayed unmatched. The CDR3 DNA is TGCGCCAGCAGACCCGGGACAGGGGAGGGAAACACCATATATTTT. Its translation: CASRPGTGEGNTIYF.

The V and J genes are TRBV11-1 and TRBJ2-1, with D possibly matching TRBD2 (6 bases). Germline V gene data show CDR1 as SGHAT and CDR2 as FQDESV (reference sequence). V lost 3 bases, J lost 7 bases, and 16 bases lay in between. CDR3 length: 15 residues. CDR3 region: CASSFLAELRNEQFF. CDR3 DNA: TGTGCCAGCAGCTTCTTAGCGGAGCTACGGAATGAGCAGTTCTTC.

The chain is built from TRBV7-9 and TRBJ2-3, with D tentatively TRBD2 (6 bases). The V end lost 0 bases, the J end lost 1 base, and 14 bases lay between the germline ends. The length of the CDR3 is 17 residues. From germline, CDR1 is SEHNR and CDR2 FQNEAQ (reference sequence). The CDR3 DNA sequence: TGTGCCAGCAGCTTAGCCTGGGGGGAGGAGGGCACAGATACGCAGTATTTT. Translation gives CASSLAWGEEGTDTQYF.

The V gene is TRBV5-8, the J gene TRBJ1-5; no clear D gene. Germline V gives CDR1 SGHTS, CDR2 YDEGEE. The V end lost 4 bases, the J end lost 2 bases, and 13 bases lay between the germline ends. The CDR3 sequence is 15 residues long. Here the CDR3 DNA reads TGTGCCAGCAGCCTAATGGGTGGGGGCAATCAGCCCCAGCATTTT. Its protein product is CASSLMGGGNQPQHF.

This clone was detected a few times. V gene TRBV28 combines with J gene TRBJ1-6; perhaps TRBD1 as D (6 bases). Trimming removed 9 bases from V and 5 bases from J, with 17 bases in between. Germline CDR1 is MDHEN and CDR2 is SYDVKM. This CDR3 spans 15 amino acids. CDR3 nucleotides: TGTGCCAGTTTGTGGGTACAGGGAAATAATTCACCCCTCCACTTT. This encodes CASLWVQGNNSPLHF. Variable domain in full (rest from reference TRBV28 and TRBJ1-6): DVKVTQSSRYLVKRTGEKVFLECVQDMDHENMFWYRQDPGLGLRLIYFSYDVKMKEKGDIPEGYSVSREKKERFSLILESASTNQTSMYLCASLWVQGNNSPLHFGNGTRLTVT.

The genes are TRBV10-2 and TRBJ1-2, with D perhaps matching TRBD1 (6 bases). Germline assignment: CDR1 WSHSY and CDR2 SAAADI. Trimming removed 6 bases from V and 8 bases from J, with 16 bases in between. The CDR3 consists of 13 residues. CDR3 nucleotide sequence: TGCGCCAGCAGCGAGATGGGGGCTTCCGGCTACACCTTC. Protein: CASSEMGASGYTF.

The J gene is TRBJ2-2, the V gene TRBV5-1; TRBD2 matches 7 bases. J lost 3 bases, V lost 5 bases, and 4 bases had no gene match. The CDR3 is made up of 14 amino acids. Germline V CDR1 and CDR2: SGHRS, YFSETQ. CDR3 protein: CASRREGDTGELFF. The CDR3 nucleotides read TGCGCCAGCAGGAGGGAGGGAGACACCGGGGAGCTGTTTTTT. Full variable domain (missing parts from reference TRBV5-1 and TRBJ2-2): KAGVTQTPRYLIKTRGQQVTLSCSPISGHRSVSWYQQTPGQGLQFLFEYFSETQRNKGNFPGRFSGRQFSNSRSEMNVSTLELGDSALYLCASRREGDTGELFFGEGSRLTVL.

The chain joins TRBV18 to TRBJ1-1; D is unresolved. The CDR3 is 14 residues long. Germline assignment: CDR1 KGHSH and CDR2 LQKENI. With 2 bases removed from V and 1 base from J, the gap between germline ends came to 8 bases. CDR3 nucleotide sequence: TGTGCCAGCTCACCAAACTCTGGGAACACTGAAGCTTTCTTT. Translated, it gives CASSPNSGNTEAFF. Variable domain in full (rest from reference TRBV18 and TRBJ1-1): NAGVMQNPRHLVRRRGQEARLRCSPMKGHSHVYWYRQLPEEGLKFMVYLQKENIIDESGMPKERFSAEFPKEGPSILRIQQVVRGDSAAYFCASSPNSGNTEAFFGQGTRLTVV.

V is TRBV6-5 and J is TRBJ1-2; a weak D match, TRBD1 (5 bases). Germline loops: CDR1 MNHEY, CDR2 SVGAGI. This CDR3 has 14 residues. Trimming removed 6 bases from V and 7 bases from J, with 18 bases in between. The CDR3 DNA is TGTGCCAGCAGCCGTGGGACGCCTCGCAGTGGCTACACCTTC. Its translation is CASSRGTPRSGYTF.